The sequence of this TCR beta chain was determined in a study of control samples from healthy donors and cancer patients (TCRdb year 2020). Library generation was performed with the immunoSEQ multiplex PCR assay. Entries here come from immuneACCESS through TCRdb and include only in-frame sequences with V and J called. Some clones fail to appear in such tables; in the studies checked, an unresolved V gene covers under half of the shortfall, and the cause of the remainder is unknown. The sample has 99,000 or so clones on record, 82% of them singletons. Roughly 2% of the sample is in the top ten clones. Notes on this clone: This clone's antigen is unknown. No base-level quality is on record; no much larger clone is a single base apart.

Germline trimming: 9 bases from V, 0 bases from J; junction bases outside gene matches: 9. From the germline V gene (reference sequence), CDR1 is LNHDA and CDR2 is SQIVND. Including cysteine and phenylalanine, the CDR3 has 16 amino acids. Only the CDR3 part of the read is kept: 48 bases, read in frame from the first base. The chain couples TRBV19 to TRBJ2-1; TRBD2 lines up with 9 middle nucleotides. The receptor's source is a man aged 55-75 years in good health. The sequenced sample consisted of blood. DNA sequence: TGTGCCAGCTCATTCCTTAGCGGGAGCTCCTACAATGAGCAGTTCTTC. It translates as CASSFLSGSSYNEQFF.